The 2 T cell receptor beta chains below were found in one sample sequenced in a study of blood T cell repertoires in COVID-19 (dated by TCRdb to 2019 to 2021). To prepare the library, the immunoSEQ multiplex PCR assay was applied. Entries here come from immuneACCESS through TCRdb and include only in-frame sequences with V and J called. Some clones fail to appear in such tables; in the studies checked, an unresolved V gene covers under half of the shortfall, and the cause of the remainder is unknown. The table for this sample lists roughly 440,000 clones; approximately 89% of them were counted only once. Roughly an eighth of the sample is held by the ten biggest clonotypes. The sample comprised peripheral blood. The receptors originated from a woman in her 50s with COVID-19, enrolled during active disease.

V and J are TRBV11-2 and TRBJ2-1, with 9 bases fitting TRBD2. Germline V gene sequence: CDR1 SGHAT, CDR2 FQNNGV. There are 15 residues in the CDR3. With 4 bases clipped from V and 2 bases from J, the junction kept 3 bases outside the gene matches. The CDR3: CASSSIAGAYNEQFF. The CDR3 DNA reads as TGTGCCAGCAGCTCAATAGCGGGGGCCTACAATGAGCAGTTCTTC.

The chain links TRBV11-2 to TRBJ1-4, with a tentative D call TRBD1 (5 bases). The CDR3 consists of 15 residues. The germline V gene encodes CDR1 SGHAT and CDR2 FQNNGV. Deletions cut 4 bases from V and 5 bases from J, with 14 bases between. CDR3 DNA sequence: TGTGCCAGCAGCTCCCGACCGACAGTAAATGAAAAACTGTTTTTT. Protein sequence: CASSSRPTVNEKLFF.